This record concerns one T cell receptor beta chain sequence. The sample is drawn from a study of blood T cell repertoires in COVID-19. Produced via immunoSEQ multiplex PCR; TCRdb's table is partial and in-frame only. The sample shows over 45,000 clones, around four fifths of them seen only once. The CDR3 is made up of 16 amino acids. CDR1 MDHEN and CDR2 SYDVKM come from the germline V gene. J gave up 8 bases and V 1 base, and 11 bases lay outside the gene matches. V usage is TRBV28 and J usage is TRBJ1-2, with TRBD1 identical over 9 bases. The origin of this receptor is a man aged 60 to 75 with active COVID-19. The specimen was peripheral blood. The CDR3 DNA reads TGTGCCAGCAGTTTATCCGGACAGGGGCTCGGGGGAGGCTACACCTTC. Protein: CASSLSGQGLGGGYTF.